The source of this TCR beta chain is a study of PD-1 blockade in classical Hodgkin lymphoma. Study-level findings and limits: Newly diagnosed patients reportedly trailed healthy donors in baseline TCR diversity. CD4+ TCR diversity, unlike CD8+, rose significantly by C4D1.

With regard to this clone: Its antigen is not known.

Some clones are missing from TCRdb's copy, which holds only in-frame ones; the method was immunoSEQ multiplex PCR. This repertoire shows 15,000 to 20,000 clones, roughly 80% found once; its top ten account for roughly 13%. Time point in this sample: cycle 4 day 1 (C4D1), after six to seven weeks of nivolumab. Following autologous stem cell transplantation, relapse occurred in every patient, and exposure to brentuximab vedotin varied. Complete response, partial response or progressive disease was recorded as best response. The clonotype was recovered from a human donor with classical Hodgkin lymphoma. The material was peripheral blood mononuclear cells (PBMCs), obtained before the fourth cycle of nivolumab.

DNA for the CDR3: TGTGCCAGCTCACCAGGCCGTTATGAAGCTTTCTTT. It encodes CASSPGRYEAFF. V is TRBV18 and J is TRBJ1-1; D uncertain. This CDR3 has 12 amino acids. The germline V gene has CDR1 KGHSH and CDR2 LQKENI. V lost 2 bases, J lost 7 bases, and 8 bases lay in between.